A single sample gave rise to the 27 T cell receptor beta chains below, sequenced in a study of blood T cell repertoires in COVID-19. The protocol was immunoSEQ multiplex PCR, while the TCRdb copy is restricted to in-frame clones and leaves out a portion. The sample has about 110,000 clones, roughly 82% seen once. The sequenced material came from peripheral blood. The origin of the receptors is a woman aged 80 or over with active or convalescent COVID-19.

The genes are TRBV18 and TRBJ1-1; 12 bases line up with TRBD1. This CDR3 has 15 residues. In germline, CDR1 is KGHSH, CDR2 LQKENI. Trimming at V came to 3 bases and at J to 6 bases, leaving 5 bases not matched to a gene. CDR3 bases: TGTGCCAGCTCACCGTCCGGGACAGGGGGCTCTGAAGCTTTCTTT. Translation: CASSPSGTGGSEAFF.

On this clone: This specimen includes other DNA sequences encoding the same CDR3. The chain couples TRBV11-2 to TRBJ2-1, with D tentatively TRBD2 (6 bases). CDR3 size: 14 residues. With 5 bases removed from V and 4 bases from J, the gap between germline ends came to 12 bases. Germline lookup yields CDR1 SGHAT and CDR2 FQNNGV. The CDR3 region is CASSPPGLYNEQFF. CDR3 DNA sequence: TGTGCCAGCAGCCCCCCGGGACTTTACAATGAGCAGTTCTTC.

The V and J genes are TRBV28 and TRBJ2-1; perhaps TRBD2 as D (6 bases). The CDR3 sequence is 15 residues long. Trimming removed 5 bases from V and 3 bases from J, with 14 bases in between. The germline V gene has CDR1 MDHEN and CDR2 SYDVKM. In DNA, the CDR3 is TGTGCCAGCAGTCCCCCAGCGGGCCACTACAATGAGCAGTTCTTC. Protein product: CASSPPAGHYNEQFF.

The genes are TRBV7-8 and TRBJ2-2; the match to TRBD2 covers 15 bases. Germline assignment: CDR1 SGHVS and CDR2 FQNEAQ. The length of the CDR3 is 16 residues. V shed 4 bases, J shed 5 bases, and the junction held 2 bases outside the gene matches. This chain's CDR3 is CASSSGLAGGTGELFF. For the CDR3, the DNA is TGTGCCAGCAGCTCGGGACTAGCGGGAGGAACCGGGGAGCTGTTTTTT.

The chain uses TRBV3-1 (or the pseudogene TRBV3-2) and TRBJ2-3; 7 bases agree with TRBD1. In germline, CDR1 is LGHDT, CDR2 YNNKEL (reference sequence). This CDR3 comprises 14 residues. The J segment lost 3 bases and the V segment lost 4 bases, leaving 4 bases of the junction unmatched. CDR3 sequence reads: CASSLRQGTDTQYF. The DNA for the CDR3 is TGTGCCAGCAGCCTCCGACAGGGAACAGATACGCAGTATTTT.

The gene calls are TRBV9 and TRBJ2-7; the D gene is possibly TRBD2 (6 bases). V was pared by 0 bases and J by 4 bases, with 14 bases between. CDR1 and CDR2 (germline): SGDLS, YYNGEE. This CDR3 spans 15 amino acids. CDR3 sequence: CASSVGGSGGYEQYF. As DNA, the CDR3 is TGTGCCAGCAGCGTAGGGGGTAGCGGAGGGTACGAGCAGTACTTC.

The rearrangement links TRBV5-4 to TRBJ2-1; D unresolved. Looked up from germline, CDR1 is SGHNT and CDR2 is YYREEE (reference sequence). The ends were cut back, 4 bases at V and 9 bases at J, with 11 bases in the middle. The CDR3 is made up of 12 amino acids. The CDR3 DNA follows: TGTGCCAGCAGCCCCACGCTGAGTGAGCAGTTCTTC. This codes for CASSPTLSEQFF.

In DNA form, the CDR3 reads TGCGCCAGCAGCTTGTGGGGACAGGGGGCCCGAGCGATGAACACTGAAGCTTTCTTT. Translation gives CASSLWGQGARAMNTEAFF. The gene calls are TRBV5-1 and TRBJ1-1, with 12 positions matching TRBD1. After removal of 1 base from V and 0 bases from J, the junction contained 10 bases not matched to a gene. The CDR3 has 19 residues. The germline gives CDR1 SGHRS, CDR2 YFSETQ. The full variable domain, completed using reference TRBV5-1 and TRBJ1-1, is KAGVTQTPRYLIKTRGQQVTLSCSPISGHRSVSWYQQTPGQGLQFLFEYFSETQRNKGNFPGRFSGRQFSNSRSEMNVSTLELGDSALYLCASSLWGQGARAMNTEAFFGQGTRLTVV.

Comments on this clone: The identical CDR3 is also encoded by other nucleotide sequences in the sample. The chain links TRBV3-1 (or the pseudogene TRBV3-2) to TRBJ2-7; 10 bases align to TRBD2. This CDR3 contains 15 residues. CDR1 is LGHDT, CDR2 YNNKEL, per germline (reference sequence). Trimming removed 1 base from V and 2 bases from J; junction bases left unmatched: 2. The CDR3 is CASSQGLAGAYEQYF. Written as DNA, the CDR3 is TGTGCCAGCAGCCAAGGCCTAGCGGGAGCCTACGAGCAGTACTTC.

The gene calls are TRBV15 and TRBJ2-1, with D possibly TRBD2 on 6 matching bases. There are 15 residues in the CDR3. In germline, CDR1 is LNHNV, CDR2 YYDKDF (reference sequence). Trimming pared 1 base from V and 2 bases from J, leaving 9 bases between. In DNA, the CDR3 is TGTGCCACCAGCAGAGGCGGGACCACCTACAATGAGCAGTTCTTC. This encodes CATSRGGTTYNEQFF.

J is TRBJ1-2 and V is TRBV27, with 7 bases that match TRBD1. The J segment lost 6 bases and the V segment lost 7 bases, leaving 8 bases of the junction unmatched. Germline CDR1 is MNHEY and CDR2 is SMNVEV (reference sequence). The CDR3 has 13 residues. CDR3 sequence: CASTTRGRDGYTF. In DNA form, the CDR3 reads TGTGCCAGCACCACAAGGGGGCGTGATGGCTACACCTTC.

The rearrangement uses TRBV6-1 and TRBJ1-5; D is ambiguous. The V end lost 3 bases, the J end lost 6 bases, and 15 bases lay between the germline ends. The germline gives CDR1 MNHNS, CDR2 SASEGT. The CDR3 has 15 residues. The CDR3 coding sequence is TGTGCCAGCAGTGACGCTGGGAGCCGGCCTCAGCCCCAGCATTTT. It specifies CASSDAGSRPQPQHF.

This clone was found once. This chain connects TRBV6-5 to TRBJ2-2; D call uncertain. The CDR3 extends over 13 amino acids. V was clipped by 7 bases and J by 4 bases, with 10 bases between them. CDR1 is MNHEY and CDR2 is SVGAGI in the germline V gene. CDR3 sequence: CASTQSGTGELFF. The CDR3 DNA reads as TGTGCCAGCACACAGTCTGGCACCGGGGAGCTGTTTTTT.

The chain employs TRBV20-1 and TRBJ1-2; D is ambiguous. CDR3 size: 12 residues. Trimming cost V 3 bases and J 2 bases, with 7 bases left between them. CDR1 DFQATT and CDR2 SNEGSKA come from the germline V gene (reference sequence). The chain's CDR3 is CSASRRNYGYTF. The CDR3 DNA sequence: TGCAGTGCTAGTCGGCGGAACTATGGCTACACCTTC.

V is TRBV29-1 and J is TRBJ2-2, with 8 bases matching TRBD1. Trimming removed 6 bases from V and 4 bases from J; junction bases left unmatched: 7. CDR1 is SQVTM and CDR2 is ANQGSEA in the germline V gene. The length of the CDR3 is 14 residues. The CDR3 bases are TGCAGCGTGGGTCAGGACAGGGTCACCGGGGAGCTGTTTTTT. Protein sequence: CSVGQDRVTGELFF.

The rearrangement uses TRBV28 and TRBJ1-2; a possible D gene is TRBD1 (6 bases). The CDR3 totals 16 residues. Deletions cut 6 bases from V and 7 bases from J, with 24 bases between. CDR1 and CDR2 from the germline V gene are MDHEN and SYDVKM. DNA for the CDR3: TGTGCCAGCAGGATCATCCCAGGGACAACTCGCGGTGGCTACACCTTC. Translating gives CASRIIPGTTRGGYTF.

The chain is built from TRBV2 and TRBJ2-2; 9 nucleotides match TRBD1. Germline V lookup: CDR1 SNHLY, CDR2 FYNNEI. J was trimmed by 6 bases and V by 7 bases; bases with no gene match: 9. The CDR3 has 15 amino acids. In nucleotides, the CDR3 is TGTGCCAGCACCCAACAGGGGGCGGAGGCCGGGGAGCTGTTTTTT. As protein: CASTQQGAEAGELFF.

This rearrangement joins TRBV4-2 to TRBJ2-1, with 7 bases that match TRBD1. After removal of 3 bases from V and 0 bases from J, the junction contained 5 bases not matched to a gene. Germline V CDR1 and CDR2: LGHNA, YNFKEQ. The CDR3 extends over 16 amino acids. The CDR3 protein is CASSQIQGSSYNEQFF. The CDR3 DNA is TGTGCCAGCAGCCAGATACAGGGGAGCTCCTACAATGAGCAGTTCTTC.

CDR3 in amino acids: CASSLGLAGGSYNEQFF. CDR3 DNA sequence: TGTGCCAGCAGCTTGGGACTAGCGGGAGGGTCCTACAATGAGCAGTTCTTC. This rearrangement joins TRBV7-8 to TRBJ2-1; 16 bases are a match to TRBD2. With V trimmed by 3 bases and J by 1 base, 0 bases remained unmatched. The length of the CDR3 is 17 residues. Germline V lookup: CDR1 SGHVS, CDR2 FQNEAQ. The full variable domain, in which reference TRBV7-8 and TRBJ2-1 provide the parts outside the CDR3, is GAGVSQSPRYKVAKRGQDVALRCDPISGHVSLFWYQQALGQGPEFLTYFQNEAQLDKSGLPSDRFFAERPEGSVSTLKIQRTQQEDSAVYLCASSLGLAGGSYNEQFFGPGTRLTVL.

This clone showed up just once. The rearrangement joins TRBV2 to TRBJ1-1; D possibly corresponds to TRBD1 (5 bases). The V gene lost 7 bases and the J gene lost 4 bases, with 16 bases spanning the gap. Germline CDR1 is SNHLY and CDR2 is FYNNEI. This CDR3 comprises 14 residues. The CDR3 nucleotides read TGTGCCAGCACCAGCGGCCAGGGAGGCACTGAAGCTTTCTTT. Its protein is CASTSGQGGTEAFF.

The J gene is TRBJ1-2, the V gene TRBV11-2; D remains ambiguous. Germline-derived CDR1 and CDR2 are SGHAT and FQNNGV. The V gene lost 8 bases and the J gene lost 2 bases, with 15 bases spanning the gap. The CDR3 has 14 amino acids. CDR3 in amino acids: CASGRGSHNYGYTF. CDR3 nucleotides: TGTGCCAGCGGCCGCGGATCCCACAACTATGGCTACACCTTC.

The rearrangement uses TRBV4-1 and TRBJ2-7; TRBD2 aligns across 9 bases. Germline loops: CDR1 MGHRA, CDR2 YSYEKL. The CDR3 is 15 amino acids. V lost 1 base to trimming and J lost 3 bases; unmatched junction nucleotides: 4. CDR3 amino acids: CASSQGLAGSYEQYF. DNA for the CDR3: TGCGCCAGCAGCCAAGGGCTAGCGGGAAGCTACGAGCAGTACTTC.

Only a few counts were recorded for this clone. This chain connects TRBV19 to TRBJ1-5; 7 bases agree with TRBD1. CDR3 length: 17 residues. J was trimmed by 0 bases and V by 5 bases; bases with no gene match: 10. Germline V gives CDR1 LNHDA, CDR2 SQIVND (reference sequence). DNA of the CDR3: TGTGCCAGTAGTTCTTATCGGGACAGCCTTAGCAATCAGCCCCAGCATTTT. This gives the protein CASSSYRDSLSNQPQHF.

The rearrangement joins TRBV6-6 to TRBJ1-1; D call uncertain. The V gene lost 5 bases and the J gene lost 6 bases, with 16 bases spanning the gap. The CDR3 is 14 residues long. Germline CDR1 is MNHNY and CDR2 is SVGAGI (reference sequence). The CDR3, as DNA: TGTGCCAGCAGTCACTTAACCGGCGACTCTGAAGCTTTCTTT. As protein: CASSHLTGDSEAFF.

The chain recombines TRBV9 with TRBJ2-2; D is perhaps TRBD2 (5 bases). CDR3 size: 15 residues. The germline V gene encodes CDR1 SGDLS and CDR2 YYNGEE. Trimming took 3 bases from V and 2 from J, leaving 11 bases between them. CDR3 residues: CASSGRGVNTGELFF. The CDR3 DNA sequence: TGTGCCAGCAGCGGACGGGGAGTCAACACCGGGGAGCTGTTTTTT.

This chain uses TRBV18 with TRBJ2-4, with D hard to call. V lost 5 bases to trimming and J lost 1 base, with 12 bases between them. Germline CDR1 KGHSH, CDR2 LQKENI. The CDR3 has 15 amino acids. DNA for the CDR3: TGTGCCAGCTCAGAATTGACGGGTGCCAAAAACATTCAGTACTTC. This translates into CASSELTGAKNIQYF.

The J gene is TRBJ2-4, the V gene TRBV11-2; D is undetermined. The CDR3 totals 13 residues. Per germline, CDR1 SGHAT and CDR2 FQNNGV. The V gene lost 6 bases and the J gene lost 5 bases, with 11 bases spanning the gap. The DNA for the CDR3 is TGTGCCAGCAGTCCTATACGGGAAAACATTCAGTACTTC. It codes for CASSPIRENIQYF.